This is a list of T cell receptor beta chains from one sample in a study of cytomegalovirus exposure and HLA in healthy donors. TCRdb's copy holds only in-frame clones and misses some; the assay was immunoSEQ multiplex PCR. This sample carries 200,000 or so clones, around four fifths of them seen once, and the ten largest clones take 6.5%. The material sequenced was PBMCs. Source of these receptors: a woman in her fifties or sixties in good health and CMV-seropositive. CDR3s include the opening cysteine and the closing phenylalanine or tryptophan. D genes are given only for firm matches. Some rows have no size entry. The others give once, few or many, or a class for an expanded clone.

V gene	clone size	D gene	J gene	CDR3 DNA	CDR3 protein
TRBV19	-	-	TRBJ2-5	TGTGCCAGTAGTCGGCAGGGTCAAGGGACCCAGTACTTC	CASSRQGQGTQYF
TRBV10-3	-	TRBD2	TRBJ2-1	TGTGCCATCAGTGAGTCGCAACGGGAGGGGTTCTTC	CAISESQREGFF
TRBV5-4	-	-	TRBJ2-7	TGTGCCAGCAGCTTAAAGACAGGTTCCTCCTACGAGCAGTACTTC	CASSLKTGSSYEQYF
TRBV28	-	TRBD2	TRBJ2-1	TGTGCCAGCAGTTTAAACGTGAGCGGGGAGGGTGAGCAGTTCTTC	CASSLNVSGEGEQFF
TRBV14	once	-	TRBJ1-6	TGTGCCAGCAGCCAATTGGACTTAACTAATTCACCCCTCCACTTT	CASSQLDLTNSPLHF
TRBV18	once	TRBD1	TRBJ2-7	TGTGCCAGCTCAAGGACAGGGGGCGATGCCTACGAGCAGTACTTC	CASSRTGGDAYEQYF
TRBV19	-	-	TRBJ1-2	TGTGCCAGTAGTAATCAAGCGAACTATGGCTACACCTTC	CASSNQANYGYTF
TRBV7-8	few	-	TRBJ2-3	TGTGCCAGCAGCTTCGAGGGCGGCACAGATACGCAGTATTTT	CASSFEGGTDTQYF
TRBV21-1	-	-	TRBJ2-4	TGTGCCAGCAGCTGCGGGCGGGGGACCAAAAACATTCAGTACTTC	CASSCGRGTKNIQYF
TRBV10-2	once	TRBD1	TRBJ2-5	TGCGCCAGCAGCGGACAGGGCCAAGAGACCCAGTACTTC	CASSGQGQETQYF
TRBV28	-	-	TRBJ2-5	TGTGCCAGCAGTTTGGGGGGAGGCGAGACCCAGTACTTC	CASSLGGGETQYF
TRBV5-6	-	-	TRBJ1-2	TGTGCCAGCAGCTTGTGGGCAGGGGATAACTATGGCTACACCTTC	CASSLWAGDNYGYTF
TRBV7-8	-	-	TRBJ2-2	TGTGCCAGCACCGCGAGCGGAGGAGCTCCCGGGGAGCTGTTTTTT	CASTASGGAPGELFF
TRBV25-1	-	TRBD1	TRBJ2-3	TGTGCCAGCAGTGACTCCCGTACAGGGGGAGAAGCAGATACGCAGTATTTT	CASSDSRTGGEADTQYF
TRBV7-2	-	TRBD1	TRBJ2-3	TGTGCCAGCAGCTACGGACAGGGAACAGATACGCAGTATTTT	CASSYGQGTDTQYF
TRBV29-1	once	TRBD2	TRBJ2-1	TGCAGCGTTGATCTAGCGGGGGGACCGGTTTACGAGCAGTTCTTC	CSVDLAGGPVYEQFF
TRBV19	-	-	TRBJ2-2	TGTGCCAGTAGTGCAGGGGTTGGGAACACCGGGGAGCTGTTTTTT	CASSAGVGNTGELFF
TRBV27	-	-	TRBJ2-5	TGTGCCAGCAGTCTGTCAGAGACCCAGTACTTC	CASSLSETQYF
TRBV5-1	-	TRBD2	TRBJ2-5	TGCGCCAGCAGCTTGGCCGGTAGCGGGAGCGTGGAGACCCAGTACTTC	CASSLAGSGSVETQYF
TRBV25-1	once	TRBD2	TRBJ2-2	TGTGCCAGCAGTGAATTCGTAGGCAGCGGGGGGGCCGCCGGGGAGCTGTTTTTT	CASSEFVGSGGAAGELFF
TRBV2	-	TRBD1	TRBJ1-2	TGTGCCAGCACCCAGGACAGGGGCGGAGGCTACACCTTC	CASTQDRGGGYTF
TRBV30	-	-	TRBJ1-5	TGTGCCTGGAGTGAGACTGATCGCAATCAGCCCCAGCATTTT	CAWSETDRNQPQHF
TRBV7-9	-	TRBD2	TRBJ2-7	TGTGCCAGCAGCACGGGACTAGCGGGAGGAGGAGAGCAGTACTTC	CASSTGLAGGGEQYF
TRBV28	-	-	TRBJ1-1	TGTGCCAGCAGATCGGGGTGGGAAACTGAAGCTTTCTTT	CASRSGWETEAFF
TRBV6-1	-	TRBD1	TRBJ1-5	TGTGCCAGCAGTGCCTCAGGGGGAGGTCAGAGCAATCAGCCCCAGCATTTT	CASSASGGGQSNQPQHF
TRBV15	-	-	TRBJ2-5	TGTGCCACCAGCAGAGGTTACCGGGAAATACGAGAGCAGTACTTC	CATSRGYREIREQYF
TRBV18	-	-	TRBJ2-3	TGTGCCAGCTCATCTACCCCGGGACTCAACACAGATACGCAGTATTTT	CASSSTPGLNTDTQYF
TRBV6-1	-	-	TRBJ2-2	TGTGCCAGCAGGGAGGGGAGCACCGGGGAGCTGTTTTTT	CASREGSTGELFF
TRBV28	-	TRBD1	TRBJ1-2	TGTGCCAGCAGTCAATCAGGGGGGATTAACTATGGCTACACCTTC	CASSQSGGINYGYTF
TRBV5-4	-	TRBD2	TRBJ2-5	TGTGCCAGCAGCCCCTCTAGCGGGGGGGTGGAGACCCAGTACTTC	CASSPSSGGVETQYF
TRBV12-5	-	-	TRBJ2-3	TGTGCTAGTGGTTTAGGGGCTAGCACAGATACGCAGTATTTT	CASGLGASTDTQYF
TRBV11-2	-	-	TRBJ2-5	TGTGCCAGCAGCTTTGGTAGCATCCAAGAGACCCAGTACTTC	CASSFGSIQETQYF
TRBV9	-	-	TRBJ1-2	TGTGCCAGCAGCGAGGAACAGGGTGCTGCTGATGGCTACACCTTC	CASSEEQGAADGYTF
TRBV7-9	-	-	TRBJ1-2	TGTGCCAGCAGCCCTCGGACGGAGGGAGCGGGTGGCTACACCTTC	CASSPRTEGAGGYTF
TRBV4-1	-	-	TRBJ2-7	TGCGCCAGCAGCCAGGGAGGGGGAAGCGAGCAGTACTTC	CASSQGGGSEQYF
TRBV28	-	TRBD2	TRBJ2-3	TGTGCCAGCAGTTTTAGCGGGGGGCAGGAGGATACGCAGTATTTT	CASSFSGGQEDTQYF
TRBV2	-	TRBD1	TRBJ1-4	TGTGCCAGCAGTGAAACAGGGGGCAGGGAAAAACTGTTTTTT	CASSETGGREKLFF
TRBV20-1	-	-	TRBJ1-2	TGCAGTGCGGGAGATGGCTACACCTTC	CSAGDGYTF
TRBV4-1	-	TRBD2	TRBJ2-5	TGCGCCAGCAGCCAAGATGCGTTACGGGGAGGGGAGACCCAGTACTTC	CASSQDALRGGETQYF
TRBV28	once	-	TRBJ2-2	TGTGCCAGCAGTAGGAGACAGGGACTTCGAACCGGGGAGCTGTTTTTT	CASSRRQGLRTGELFF
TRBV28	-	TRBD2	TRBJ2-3	TGTGCCAGCAATATAGCGGGAGCGGCAGATACGCAGTATTTT	CASNIAGAADTQYF
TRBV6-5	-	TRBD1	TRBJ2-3	TGTGCCAGCAGTTACTCGGGACAGTTCACAGATACGCAGTATTTT	CASSYSGQFTDTQYF
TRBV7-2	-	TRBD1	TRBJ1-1	TGTGCCAGCAGCTTAGTATCAGGGGGCATCACTGAAGCTTTCTTT	CASSLVSGGITEAFF
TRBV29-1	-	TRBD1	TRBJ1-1	TGCAGCGTTGACCGGGACAGGGTTGACACTGAAGCTTTCTTT	CSVDRDRVDTEAFF
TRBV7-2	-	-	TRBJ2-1	TGTGCCAGCAGCTCCGGGGGGCCGCACTACAATGAGCAGTTCTTC	CASSSGGPHYNEQFF
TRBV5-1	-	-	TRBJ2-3	TGCGCCAGCAGCGACGCCCAGCCGGGTGATACGCAGTATTTT	CASSDAQPGDTQYF
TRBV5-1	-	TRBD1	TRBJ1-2	TGCGCCAGCAGCTTACTGGAGACAGGGGGCTATGGCTACACCTTC	CASSLLETGGYGYTF
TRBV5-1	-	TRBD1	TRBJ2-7	TGCGCCAGCAGCTTGGCTGGGGGACAGGGGGGTTCCTACGAGCAGTACTTC	CASSLAGGQGGSYEQYF
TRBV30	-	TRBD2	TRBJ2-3	TGTGCCTCCCGGACTAGCGGCAACACAGATACGCAGTATTTT	CASRTSGNTDTQYF
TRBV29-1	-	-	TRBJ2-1	TGCAGCGGCAGTACTAGCATCAATGAGCAGTTCTTC	CSGSTSINEQFF
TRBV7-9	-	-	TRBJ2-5	TGTGCCAGCAGCTTCAAGGACACACAAGAGACCCAGTACTTC	CASSFKDTQETQYF
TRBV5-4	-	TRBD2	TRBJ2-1	TGTGCCAGCAGCTCCGGACTAGCGGGGGACTACAATGAGCAGTTCTTC	CASSSGLAGDYNEQFF